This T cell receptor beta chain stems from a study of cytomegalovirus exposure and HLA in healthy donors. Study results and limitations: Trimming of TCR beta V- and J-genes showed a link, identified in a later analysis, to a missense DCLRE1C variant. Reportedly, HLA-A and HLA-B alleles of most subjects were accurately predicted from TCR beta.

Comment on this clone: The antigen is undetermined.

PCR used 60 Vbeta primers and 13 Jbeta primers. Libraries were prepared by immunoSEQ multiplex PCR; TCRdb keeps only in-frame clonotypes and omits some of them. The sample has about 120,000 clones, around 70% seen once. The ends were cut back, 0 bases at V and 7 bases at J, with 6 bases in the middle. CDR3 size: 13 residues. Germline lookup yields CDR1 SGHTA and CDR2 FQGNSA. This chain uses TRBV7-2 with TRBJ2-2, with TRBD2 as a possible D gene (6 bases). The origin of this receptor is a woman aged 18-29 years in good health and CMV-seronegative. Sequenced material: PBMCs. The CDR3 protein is CASSLARGGELFF. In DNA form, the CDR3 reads TGTGCCAGCAGCTTAGCGCGGGGCGGGGAGCTGTTTTTT.